This T cell receptor (beta chain) emerged from a study of blood T cell repertoires in COVID-19. This clone occurred a few times. Trimming stripped 0 bases from V and 7 bases from J, with 10 bases between. Germline V gene sequence: CDR1 LNHNV, CDR2 YYDKDF (reference sequence). The CDR3 totals 15 residues. Some clones are missing from TCRdb's copy, which holds only in-frame ones; the method was immunoSEQ multiplex PCR. The data hold about 380,000 clones, with 88% observed a single time. The sample taken for sequencing was PBMCs or T cells enriched from blood (not recorded which). The rearrangement joins TRBV15 to TRBJ1-6; no reliable D call. This sequence originates from a woman aged 18-29 years who had recovered from COVID-19. The CDR3 region is CATSRDPIENSPLHF. CDR3 DNA sequence: TGTGCCACCAGCAGAGACCCGATTGAGAATTCACCCCTCCACTTT. The variable domain in full, completed from reference TRBV15 and TRBJ1-6, reads DAMVIQNPRYQVTQFGKPVTLSCSQTLNHNVMYWYQQKSSQAPKLLFHYYDKDFNNEADTPDNFQSRRPNTSFCFLDIRSPGLGDTAMYLCATSRDPIENSPLHFGNGTRLTVT.